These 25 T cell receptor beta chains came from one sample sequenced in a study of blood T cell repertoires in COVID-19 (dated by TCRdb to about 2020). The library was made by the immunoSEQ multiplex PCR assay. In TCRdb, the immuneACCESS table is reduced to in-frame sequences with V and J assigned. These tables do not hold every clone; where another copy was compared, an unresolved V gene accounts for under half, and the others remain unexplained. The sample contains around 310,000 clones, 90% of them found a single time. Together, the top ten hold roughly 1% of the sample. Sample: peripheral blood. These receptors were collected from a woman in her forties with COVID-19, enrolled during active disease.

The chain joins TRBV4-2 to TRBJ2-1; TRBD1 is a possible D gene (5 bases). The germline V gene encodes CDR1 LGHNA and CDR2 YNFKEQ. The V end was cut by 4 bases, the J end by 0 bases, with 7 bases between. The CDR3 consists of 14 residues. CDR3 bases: TGTGCCAGCAGCCGGGGCAGCTCCTACAATGAGCAGTTCTTC. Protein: CASSRGSSYNEQFF.

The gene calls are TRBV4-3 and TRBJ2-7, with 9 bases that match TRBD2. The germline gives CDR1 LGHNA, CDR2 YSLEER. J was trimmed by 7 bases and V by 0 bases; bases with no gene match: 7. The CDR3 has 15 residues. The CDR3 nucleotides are TGCGCCAGCAGCCAAGACACAGCGGGAGGCTGGGAGCAGTACTTC. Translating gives CASSQDTAGGWEQYF.

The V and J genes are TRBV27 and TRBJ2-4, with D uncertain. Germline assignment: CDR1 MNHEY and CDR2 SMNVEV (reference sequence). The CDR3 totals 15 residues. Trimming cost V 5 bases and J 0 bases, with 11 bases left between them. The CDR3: CASSSATIAKNIQYF. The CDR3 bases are TGTGCCAGCAGTAGCGCGACGATAGCCAAAAACATTCAGTACTTC.

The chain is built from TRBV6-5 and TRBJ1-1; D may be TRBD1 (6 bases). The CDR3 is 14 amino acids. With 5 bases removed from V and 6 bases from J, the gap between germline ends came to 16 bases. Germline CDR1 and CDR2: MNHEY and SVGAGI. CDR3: CASSPLQGIAEAFF. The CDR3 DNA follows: TGTGCCAGCAGTCCATTACAGGGTATCGCTGAAGCTTTCTTT.

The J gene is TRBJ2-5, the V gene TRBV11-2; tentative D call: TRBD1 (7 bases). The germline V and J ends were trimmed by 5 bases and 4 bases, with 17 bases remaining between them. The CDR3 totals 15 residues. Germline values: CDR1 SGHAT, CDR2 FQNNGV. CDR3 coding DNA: TGTGCCAGCAGCCCAAGACAGGGACTGGCAGAGACCCAGTACTTC. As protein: CASSPRQGLAETQYF.

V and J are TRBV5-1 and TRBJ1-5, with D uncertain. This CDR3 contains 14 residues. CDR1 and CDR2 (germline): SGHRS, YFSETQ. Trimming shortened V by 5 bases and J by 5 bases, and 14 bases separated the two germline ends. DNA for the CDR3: TGCGCCAGCAGTTCCGATGGGGAGTATCAGCCCCAGCATTTT. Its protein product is CASSSDGEYQPQHF. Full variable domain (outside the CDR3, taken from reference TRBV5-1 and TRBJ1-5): KAGVTQTPRYLIKTRGQQVTLSCSPISGHRSVSWYQQTPGQGLQFLFEYFSETQRNKGNFPGRFSGRQFSNSRSEMNVSTLELGDSALYLCASSSDGEYQPQHFGDGTRLSIL.

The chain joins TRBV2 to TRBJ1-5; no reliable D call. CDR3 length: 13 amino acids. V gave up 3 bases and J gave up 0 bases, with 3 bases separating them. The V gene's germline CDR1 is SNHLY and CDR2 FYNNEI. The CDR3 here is CASSESSNQPQHF. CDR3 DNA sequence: TGTGCCAGCAGTGAGAGTAGCAATCAGCCCCAGCATTTT. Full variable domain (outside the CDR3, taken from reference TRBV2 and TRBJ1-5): EPEVTQTPSHQVTQMGQEVILRCVPISNHLYFYWYRQILGQKVEFLVSFYNNEISEKSEIFDDQFSVERPDGSNFTLKIRSTKLEDSAMYFCASSESSNQPQHFGDGTRLSIL.

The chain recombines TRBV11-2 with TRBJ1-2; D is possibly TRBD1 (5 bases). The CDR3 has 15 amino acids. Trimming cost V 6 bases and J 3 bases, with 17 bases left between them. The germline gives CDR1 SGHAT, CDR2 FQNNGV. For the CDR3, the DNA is TGTGCCAGCAGACGAAATCAGGGAAGAGACTATGGCTACACCTTC. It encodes CASRRNQGRDYGYTF.

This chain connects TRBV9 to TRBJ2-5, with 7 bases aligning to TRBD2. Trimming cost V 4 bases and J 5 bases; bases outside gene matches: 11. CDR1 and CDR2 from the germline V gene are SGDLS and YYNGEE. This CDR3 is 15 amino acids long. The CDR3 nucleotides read TGTGCCAGCAGCCCTAACGTGGGGGGGACGGAGACCCAGTACTTC. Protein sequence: CASSPNVGGTETQYF.

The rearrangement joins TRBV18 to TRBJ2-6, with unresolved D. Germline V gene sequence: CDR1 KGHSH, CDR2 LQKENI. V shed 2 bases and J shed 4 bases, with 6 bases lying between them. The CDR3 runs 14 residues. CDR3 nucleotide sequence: TGTGCCAGCTCACCATGGAGCGGGGCCAACGTCCTGACTTTC. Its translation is CASSPWSGANVLTF.

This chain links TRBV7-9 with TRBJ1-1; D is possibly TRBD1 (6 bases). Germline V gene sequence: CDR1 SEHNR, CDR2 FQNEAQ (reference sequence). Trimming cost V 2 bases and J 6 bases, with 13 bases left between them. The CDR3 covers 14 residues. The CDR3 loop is CASSLRGIGAEAFF. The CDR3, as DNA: TGTGCCAGCAGCTTAAGGGGGATTGGGGCTGAAGCTTTCTTT.

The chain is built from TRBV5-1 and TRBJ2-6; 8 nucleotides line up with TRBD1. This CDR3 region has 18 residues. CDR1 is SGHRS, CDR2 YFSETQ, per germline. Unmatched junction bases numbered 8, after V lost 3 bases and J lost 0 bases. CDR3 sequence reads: CASSSDRGLLSGANVLTF. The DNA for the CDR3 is TGCGCCAGCAGCTCCGACAGGGGCCTACTCTCTGGGGCCAACGTCCTGACTTTC.

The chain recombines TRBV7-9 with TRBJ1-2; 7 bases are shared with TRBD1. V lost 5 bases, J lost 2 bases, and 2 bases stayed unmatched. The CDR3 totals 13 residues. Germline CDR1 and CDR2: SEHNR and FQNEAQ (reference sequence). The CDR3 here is CASSLQGNYGYTF. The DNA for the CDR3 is TGTGCCAGCAGCCTACAGGGGAACTATGGCTACACCTTC.

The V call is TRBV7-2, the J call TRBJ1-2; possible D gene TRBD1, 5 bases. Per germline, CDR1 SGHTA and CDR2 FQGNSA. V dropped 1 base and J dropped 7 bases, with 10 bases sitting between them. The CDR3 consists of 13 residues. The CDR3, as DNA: TGTGCCAGCAGCTTAGACTCCAGGGTTGGCTACACCTTC. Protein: CASSLDSRVGYTF.

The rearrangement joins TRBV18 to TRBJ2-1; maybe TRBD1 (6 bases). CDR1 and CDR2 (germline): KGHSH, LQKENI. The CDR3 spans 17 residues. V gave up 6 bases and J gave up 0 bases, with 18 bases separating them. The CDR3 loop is CASSYRQASSSYNEQFF. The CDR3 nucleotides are TGTGCCAGCTCGTATCGACAGGCCTCAAGCTCCTACAATGAGCAGTTCTTC. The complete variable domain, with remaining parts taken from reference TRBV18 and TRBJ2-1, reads NAGVMQNPRHLVRRRGQEARLRCSPMKGHSHVYWYRQLPEEGLKFMVYLQKENIIDESGMPKERFSAEFPKEGPSILRIQQVVRGDSAAYFCASSYRQASSSYNEQFFGPGTRLTVL.

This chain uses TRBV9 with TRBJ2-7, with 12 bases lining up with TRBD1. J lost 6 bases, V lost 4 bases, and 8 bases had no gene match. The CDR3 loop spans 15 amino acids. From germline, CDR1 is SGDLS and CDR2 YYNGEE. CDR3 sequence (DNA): TGTGCCAGCAGCTCATTGGGACAGGGGGCCTCCGAGCAGTACTTC. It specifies CASSSLGQGASEQYF.

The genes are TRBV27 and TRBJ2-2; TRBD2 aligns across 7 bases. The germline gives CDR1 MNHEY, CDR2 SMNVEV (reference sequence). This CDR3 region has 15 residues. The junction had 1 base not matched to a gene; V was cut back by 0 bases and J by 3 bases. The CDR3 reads CASSLSSGYTGELFF. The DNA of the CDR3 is TGTGCCAGCAGTTTATCTAGCGGGTACACCGGGGAGCTGTTTTTT.

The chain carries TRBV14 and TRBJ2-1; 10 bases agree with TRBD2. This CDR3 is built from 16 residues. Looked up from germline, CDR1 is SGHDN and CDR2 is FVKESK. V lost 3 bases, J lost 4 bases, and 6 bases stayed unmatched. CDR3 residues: CASSHALAGAYNEQFF. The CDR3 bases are TGTGCCAGCAGCCACGCTCTAGCGGGGGCTTACAATGAGCAGTTCTTC.

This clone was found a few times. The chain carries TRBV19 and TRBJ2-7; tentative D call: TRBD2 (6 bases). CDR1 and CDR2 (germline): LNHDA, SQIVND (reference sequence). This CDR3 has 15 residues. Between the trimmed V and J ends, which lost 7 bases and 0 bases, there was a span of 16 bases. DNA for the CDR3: TGTGCCAGTAAGCGGGCCGTATGGGACTCCTACGAGCAGTACTTC. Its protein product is CASKRAVWDSYEQYF.

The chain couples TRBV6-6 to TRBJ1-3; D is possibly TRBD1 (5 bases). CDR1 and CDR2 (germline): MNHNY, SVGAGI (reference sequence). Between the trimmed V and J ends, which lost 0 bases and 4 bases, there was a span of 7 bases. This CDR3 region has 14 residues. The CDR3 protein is CASSYSQGGNTIYF. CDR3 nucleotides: TGTGCCAGCAGTTACTCGCAGGGAGGAAACACCATATATTTT.

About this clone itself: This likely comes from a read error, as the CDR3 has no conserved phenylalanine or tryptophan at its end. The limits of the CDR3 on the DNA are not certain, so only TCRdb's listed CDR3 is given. This CDR3 is CASSVTAPSIC. The rearrangement joins TRBV2 to TRBJ1-2. In germline, CDR1 is SNHLY, CDR2 FYNNEI. The CDR3 numbers 11 amino acids, ends counted.

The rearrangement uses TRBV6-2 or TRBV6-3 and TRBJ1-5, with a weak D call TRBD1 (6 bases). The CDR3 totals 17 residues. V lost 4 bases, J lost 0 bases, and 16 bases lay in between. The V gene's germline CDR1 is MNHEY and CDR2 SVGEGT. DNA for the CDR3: TGTGCCAGCAGTTCCCGGACACAGGGATATAGCAATCAGCCCCAGCATTTT. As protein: CASSSRTQGYSNQPQHF.

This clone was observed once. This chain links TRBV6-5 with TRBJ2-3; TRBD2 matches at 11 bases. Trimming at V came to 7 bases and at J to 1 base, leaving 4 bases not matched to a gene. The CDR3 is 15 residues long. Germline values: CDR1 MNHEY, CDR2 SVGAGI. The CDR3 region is CASTWGLAGTDTQYF. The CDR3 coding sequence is TGTGCCAGCACCTGGGGACTAGCGGGCACAGATACGCAGTATTTT.

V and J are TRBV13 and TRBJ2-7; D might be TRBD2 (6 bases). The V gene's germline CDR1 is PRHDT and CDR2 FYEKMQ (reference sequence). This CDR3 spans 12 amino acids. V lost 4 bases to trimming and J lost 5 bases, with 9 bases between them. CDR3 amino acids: CASSSQRDEQYF. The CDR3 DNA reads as TGTGCCAGCAGCTCCCAGCGGGACGAGCAGTACTTC.

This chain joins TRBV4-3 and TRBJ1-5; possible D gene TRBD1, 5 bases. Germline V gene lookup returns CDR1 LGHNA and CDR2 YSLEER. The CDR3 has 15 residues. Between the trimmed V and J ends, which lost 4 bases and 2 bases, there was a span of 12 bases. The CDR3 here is CASSPQGGGNQPQHF. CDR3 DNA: TGCGCCAGCAGCCCCCAGGGTGGTGGCAATCAGCCCCAGCATTTT.